The entry below describes one T cell receptor (beta chain). This CDR3 is built from 13 residues. V lost 7 bases and J 4 bases, leaving 13 bases between the germline ends. The data originate from a study of T cell repertoires in aging, cancer and after chemotherapy. Multiplex touch-down PCR with TRB-A/B primers amplified rearranged V-D-J TRB sequences. TCRdb analysed the multiplex PCR reads with MiXCR anew, one entry per CDR3 protein. The table includes roughly 6,400 distinct CDR3 sequences, almost 30% detected once. Peripheral blood genomic DNA, not sorted cells or RNA, was the template. Sequenced: blood. The sequence derives from a human donor in good health. The chain links TRBV12-3 or TRBV12-4 to TRBJ1-1, with D unclear. The CDR3 sequence: CASTGLRVTEAFF. The CDR3 DNA is TGTGCCAGCACCGGGCTACGGGTCACTGAAGCTTTCTTT.